This TCR beta chain is from a study of blood T cell repertoires in COVID-19. Study summary: Material from acute and convalescent COVID-19 was sourced from the United States, Italy and Spain. Nucleic acid was either cDNA or gDNA, and it came from T cells, B-cell-depleted T cells, or PBMCs.

This CDR3 comprises 17 residues. Trimming removed 1 base from V and 1 base from J; junction bases left unmatched: 7. Germline V gene lookup returns CDR1 SGHTA and CDR2 FQGNSA. TCRdb keeps only in-frame clones here, not all; method: immunoSEQ multiplex PCR. The table records fewer than 400,000 clones, about 86% of them present only once. Researchers sorted participants into cohorts using their self-reported clinical history. Before being deemed recovered, Cohort 3 donors had two negative PCRs, clearance, or symptom resolution. This receptor was obtained from a woman aged 45 to 65 who had recovered from COVID-19. The V and J genes are TRBV7-2 and TRBJ2-5, with TRBD1 identical over 9 bases. The sample comprised PBMCs or T cells enriched from blood (not recorded which). In DNA form, the CDR3 reads TGTGCCAGCAGCTTAGGGTGGGGACAGGGCGGCCAAGAGACCCAGTACTTC. Protein product: CASSLGWGQGGQETQYF.